This entry lists 3 T cell receptor beta chains sequenced from one sample in a study of cytomegalovirus exposure and HLA in healthy donors. Repertoires were generated with immunoSEQ multiplex PCR, while TCRdb's copy carries only in-frame clones and drops some. The table includes fewer than 120,000 clones, more than 75% detected once. Sequencing was carried out using PBMCs. The receptors stem from a young woman in good health and CMV-seropositive.

This chain connects TRBV5-6 to TRBJ1-5; D is unresolved. V shed 1 base and J shed 3 bases, with 14 bases lying between them. This CDR3 has 16 residues. Germline V gene sequence: CDR1 SGHDT, CDR2 YYEEEE. The CDR3 reads CASSLMSGQLNQPQHF. For the CDR3, the DNA is TGTGCCAGCAGCTTGATGAGCGGCCAGCTCAATCAGCCCCAGCATTTT.

The V gene is TRBV7-8, the J gene TRBJ1-3; D may be TRBD1 (6 bases). V lost 1 base, J lost 1 base, and 8 bases lay in between. The CDR3 loop spans 15 amino acids. Germline CDR1 is SGHVS and CDR2 is FQNEAQ. The CDR3 loop reads CASSLGGTSGNTIYF. DNA for the CDR3: TGTGCCAGCAGCTTAGGTGGGACATCTGGAAACACCATATATTTT.

This clone came up once. The CDR3 DNA sequence: TGTGCCAGTAGTCTCATCTCCGGGACTGGCTCGGGGGAGCAGTTCTTC. This translates into CASSLISGTGSGEQFF. V is TRBV19 and J is TRBJ2-1; possibly TRBD2 for D (6 bases). CDR3 size: 16 residues. Germline V gene lookup returns CDR1 LNHDA and CDR2 SQIVND (reference sequence). V was trimmed by 5 bases and J by 10 bases, leaving 24 bases between them.